The entry that follows covers one T cell receptor beta chain sequence. Antigen: not known. At the DNA level, this CDR3 is encoded by other sequences in the same sample as well. The data derive from a study of tissue T cells after allogeneic stem cell transplantation. Study information: Several unmodified and three CD34-selected T-cell-depleted grafts went to graft-versus-host disease patients.

Several lines of graft-versus-host disease therapy were given to all patients, all with gastrointestinal involvement. Clones were read by immunoSEQ multiplex PCR, and TCRdb kept only the in-frame ones, dropping some. The table shows some 2,000 clones, with around 76% occurring only once. Germline CDR1 and CDR2: MNHNY and SVGAGI (reference sequence). Trimming at V came to 2 bases and at J to 8 bases, leaving 1 base not matched to a gene. The CDR3 spans 13 residues. General study points: This small cohort was clinically heterogeneous, and sampling depth was a limitation. Within patients, tissue anatomy strongly shaped TCR repertoire composition.

This chain uses TRBV6-6 with TRBJ1-4; 8 nucleotides line up with TRBD1. The TCR sequence derives from a male patient between 40 and 69 years old with steroid-refractory graft-versus-host disease after an allogeneic stem cell transplant. Some T cells here may be from the graft donor. Sample: colon tissue, taken at autopsy. The CDR3 spells CASSYGTGEKLFF. The CDR3 DNA sequence: TGTGCCAGCAGTTACGGGACAGGCGAAAAACTGTTTTTT.